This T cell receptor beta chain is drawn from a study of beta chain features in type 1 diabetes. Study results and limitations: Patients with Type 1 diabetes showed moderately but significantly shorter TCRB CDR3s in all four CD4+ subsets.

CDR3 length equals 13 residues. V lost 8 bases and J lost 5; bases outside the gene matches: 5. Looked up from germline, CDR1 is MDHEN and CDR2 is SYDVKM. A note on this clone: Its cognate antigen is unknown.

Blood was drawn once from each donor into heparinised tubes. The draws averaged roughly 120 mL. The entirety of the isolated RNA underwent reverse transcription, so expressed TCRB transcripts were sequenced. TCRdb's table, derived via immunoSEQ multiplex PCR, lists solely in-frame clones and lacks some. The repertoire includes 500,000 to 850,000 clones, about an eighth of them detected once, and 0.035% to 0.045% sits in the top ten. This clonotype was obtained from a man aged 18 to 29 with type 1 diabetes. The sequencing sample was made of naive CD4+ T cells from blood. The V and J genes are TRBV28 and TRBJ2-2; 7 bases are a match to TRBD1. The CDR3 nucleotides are TGTGCCAGCTCGGGACAGTCGACCGGGGAGCTGTTTTTT. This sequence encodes CASSGQSTGELFF.